The subject of this entry is one T cell receptor delta chain. This clone is labeled medium-sized (0.01 to 0.1%). It has no known antigen specificity. No base-level quality is on record; no much larger clone is a single base apart. Pregnant women receiving prenatal care in Kampala, Uganda, were recruited, and the infants of these women were enrolled, with documentation of maternal HIV status required. Families received weekly visits, and collection of infant clinical information, oral swabs and peripheral blood began at 6 weeks of age and continued every 4 months after that. Blood was drawn into heparin tubes, and PBMC were isolated via Ficoll-Paque density gradient centrifugation and then cryopreserved. Reading the germline V gene gives CDR1 TSWWSYY and CDR2 QGS. Trimming removed 0 bases from V and 0 bases from J, leaving 29 bases between the germline ends. The CDR3 spans 22 residues, from the cysteine through the phenylalanine. The retained sequence is limited to the CDR3, 66 bases, with the frame set at the first base.

Preparation of the library involved RT-PCR. To generate TCR cDNA, PBMC RNA underwent reverse transcription with SuperScript II using gamma-chain- and delta-chain-specific primers. The cDNA was purified with AMPure XP beads, then amplified and indexed with Illumina adapters using the Nextera XT Index Kit. An Illumina MiSeq with a V2 300-cycle kit was used to sequence the gammadelta TCR libraries. As for the authors' bioinformatics: Using MiXCR v2.1.12, CDR3 sequences were assembled, and reads were mapped onto D, J and V genes obtained from GenBank. Repertoire analyses of the CDR3 clonotypes were performed with VDJtools v1.2.1. TCRdb recomputed clones from the public reads with CATT; identical DNA rows were then combined. What appears here as the V and J calls and clone size reflects TCRdb's work, not the paper's. For this sample the table gives about 3,300 delta-chain clones, of which about 31% were detected only once. The ten largest clones capture 7% to 9% of the sample.

This sample is drawn from a study of delta chains in infants with herpesvirus infections (dated by TCRdb to 2021 to 2024). With respect to the entire study: A Ugandan infant birth cohort was prospectively followed from birth to characterize gammadelta T cell responses to primary cytomegalovirus (CMV) infection. The study searched for a public fetal Vdelta1/Vgamma8 gammadelta TCR clonotype in infants who acquired CMV infection after birth. gammadelta TCRs were sequenced from PBMC obtained from 15 to 20 CMV-infected infants (one congenitally infected) and under 10 CMV-uninfected infants for whom sufficient sample was available. Infant blood samples were grouped into approximate age categories of 1.5, 4, 8 and 12 months. Previously published Belgian fetal and cord blood gammadelta TCR data were included only for comparison and were not generated in this cohort.

On the study overall, not on this receptor specifically: Public-clonotype frequency among Vdelta1 cells appeared to correlate inversely with age at infection and decayed rapidly, seemingly not persisting beyond two to three months. Of under 20 CMV-infected infants, several carried the public Vdelta1 clonotype: the congenitally infected infant plus three who were infected postnatally before 120 days of age. The public clonotype was found only at the first time point after infection and was absent in uninfected infants and in those infected after 120 days. Limitations noted by the authors included a small sample size and a lack of race- or environment-matched controls, because nearly all Ugandans acquire CMV before adulthood. In CMV-uninfected infants, the public clonotype might still be present but below the detection limit.

The receptor comes from a human donor who was a Ugandan infant, either HIV-exposed or HIV-unexposed (not recorded which). The sample was peripheral blood, taken at time point 3 of longitudinal follow-up. This chain is built from TRDV1 and TRDJ1; the D gene cannot be resolved beyond TRDD2 or TRDD3, each matching 9 bases. The DNA is as follows: TGTGCTCTTGGGGAACTCCCTTCCTACAGTACTGGGGGACGAGGCGACACCGATAAACTCATCTTT. Protein translation: CALGELPSYSTGGRGDTDKLIF.